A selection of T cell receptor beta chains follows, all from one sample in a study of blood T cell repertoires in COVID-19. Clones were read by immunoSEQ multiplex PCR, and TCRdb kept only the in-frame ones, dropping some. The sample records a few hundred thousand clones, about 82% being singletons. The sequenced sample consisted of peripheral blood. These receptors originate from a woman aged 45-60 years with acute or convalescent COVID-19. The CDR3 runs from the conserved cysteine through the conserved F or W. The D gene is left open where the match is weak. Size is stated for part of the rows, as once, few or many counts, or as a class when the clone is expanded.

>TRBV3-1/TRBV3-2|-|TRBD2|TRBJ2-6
CASSRGLAGNSGANVLTF
TGTGCCAGCAGCAGAGGACTAGCGGGTAACTCTGGGGCCAACGTCCTGACTTTC
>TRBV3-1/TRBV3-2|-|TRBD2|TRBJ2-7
CASSPLAGGPYEQYF
TGTGCCAGCAGTCCACTAGCGGGAGGCCCCTACGAGCAGTACTTC
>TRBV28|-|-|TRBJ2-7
CASSPNYEQYF
TGTGCCAGCAGCCCTAACTACGAGCAGTACTTC
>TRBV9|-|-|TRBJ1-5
CASSASGQDYQPQHF
TGTGCCAGCAGCGCGTCGGGACAAGATTATCAGCCCCAGCATTTT
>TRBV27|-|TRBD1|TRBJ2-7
CASSSGTGNHEQYF
TGTGCCAGCAGCTCCGGGACAGGGAACCACGAGCAGTACTTC
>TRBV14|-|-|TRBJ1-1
CASSLFGTSTEAFF
TGTGCCAGCAGCCTTTTCGGGACTTCCACTGAAGCTTTCTTT
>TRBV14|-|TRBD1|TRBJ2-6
CASSQRRTGGSSGANVLTF
TGTGCCAGCAGCCAGAGAAGGACAGGGGGCTCCTCTGGGGCCAACGTCCTGACTTTC
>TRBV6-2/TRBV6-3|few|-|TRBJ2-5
CASSSYREETQYF
TGTGCCAGCAGCTCCTACAGGGAAGAGACCCAGTACTTC
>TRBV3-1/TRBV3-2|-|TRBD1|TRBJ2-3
CAIGQGRSTDTQYF
TGTGCCATCGGACAGGGGAGAAGCACAGATACGCAGTATTTT
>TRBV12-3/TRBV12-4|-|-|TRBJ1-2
CASSDYRVGYTF
TGTGCCAGCAGTGACTACAGGGTTGGCTACACCTTC
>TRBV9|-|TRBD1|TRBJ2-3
CASSAGTGTTDTQYF
TGTGCCAGCAGCGCCGGGACAGGGACGACAGATACGCAGTATTTT
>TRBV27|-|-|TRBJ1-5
CASSFFAGGNQPQHF
TGTGCCAGCAGTTTTTTCGCCGGGGGCAATCAGCCCCAGCATTTT
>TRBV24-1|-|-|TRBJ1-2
CATSDPRRDHYGYTF
TGTGCCACCAGTGATCCACGGAGGGATCACTATGGCTACACCTTC
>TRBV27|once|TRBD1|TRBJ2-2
CASSPKTGGTGELFF
TGTGCCAGCAGTCCTAAGACAGGGGGCACCGGGGAGCTGTTTTTT
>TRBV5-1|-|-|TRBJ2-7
CASSPTPQVPPSYEQYF
TGCGCCAGCAGCCCTACCCCACAGGTGCCCCCCAGCTACGAGCAGTACTTC
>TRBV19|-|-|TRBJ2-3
CASSIVEADTQYF
TGTGCCAGTAGTATAGTTGAGGCAGATACGCAGTATTTT
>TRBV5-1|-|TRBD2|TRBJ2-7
CASSILLAGGDEQYF
TGCGCCAGCAGCATCCTACTAGCGGGAGGCGACGAGCAGTACTTC
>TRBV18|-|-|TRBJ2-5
CASSPGRVGKETQYF
TGTGCCAGCTCACCAGGGCGAGTCGGAAAAGAGACCCAGTACTTC
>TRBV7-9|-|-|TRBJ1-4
CASSLGSLRQLATNEKLFF
TGTGCCAGCAGCTTAGGCTCTTTGCGGCAACTTGCAACTAATGAAAAACTGTTTTTT
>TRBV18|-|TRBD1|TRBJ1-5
CASSPRQGAGGPQHF
TGTGCCAGCTCACCACGTCAGGGGGCGGGCGGGCCCCAGCATTTT
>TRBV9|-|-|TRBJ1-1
CASSLQVFTEAFF
TGTGCCAGCAGCTTACAGGTGTTCACTGAAGCTTTCTTT
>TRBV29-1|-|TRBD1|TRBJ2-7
CSVGGDIGTAYEQYF
TGCAGCGTTGGAGGAGATATAGGGACAGCCTACGAGCAGTACTTC
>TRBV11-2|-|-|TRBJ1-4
CASSPYEFNEKLFF
TGTGCCAGCAGCCCCTACGAGTTTAATGAAAAACTGTTTTTT
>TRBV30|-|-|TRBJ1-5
CAWSEGRGQPQHF
TGTGCCTGGAGTGAAGGTAGGGGTCAGCCCCAGCATTTT